The rows below give T cell receptor beta chains drawn from one sample of a study of identical twins. MiXCR, run by TCRdb on the 5' RACE reads, gives a single entry per CDR3 protein. The table has around 670,000 distinct CDR3 sequences, 5.5% to 6.5% seen once. Sequenced sample: naive T cells sorted from blood. The receptors were gathered from a man aged 18 to 29 in good health. Each CDR3 is given without its conserved first and last residue. Fields, in order: D gene, V gene, clone size, CDR3 length, CDR3 protein. The D gene is left open where the match is weak. Not every row has a clone size; where given, it reads once, few, many or a size class.

TRBD2,TRBV9,many,13,ASSEGTINTGELF
TRBD2,TRBV5-1,NA,15,ASSLFPSGTNTGEPF
NA,TRBV11-2,many,12,ASSFPPSTDTQY
NA,TRBV29-1,NA,11,SVSRTGTGELF
NA,TRBV6-1,many,13,ASSESTQVSYEQY
TRBD1,TRBV7-9,few,12,ASSFPGGKNIQY
TRBD2,TRBV25-1,few,13,ASSSSGLHYNEQF
NA,TRBV20-1,many,11,SARGPLNTEAF
NA,TRBV29-1,many,11,SVRDTPQETQY
TRBD1,TRBV6-2/TRBV6-3,NA,14,ASRDPGGSGANVLT
TRBD1,TRBV4-2,many,13,ASSPDRGYWQPQH
NA,TRBV29-1,many,9,SAHSKAEQY
NA,TRBV18,NA,17,ASSPTFTGVSSGANVLT
TRBD2,TRBV10-3,many,11,AILAGDTGELF
TRBD1,TRBV29-1,many,13,SGFGTGGLSDTQY
TRBD2,TRBV18,many,14,ASSPTTRAGKDEQF
NA,TRBV10-3,many,14,AISEVSGRSAGELF
TRBD2,TRBV7-8,NA,12,ASQLLAAGNEQF
TRBD2,TRBV20-1,many,11,SASDTSAHEQY
TRBD1,TRBV24-1,NA,11,ATSDRRQGKAF
NA,TRBV18,many,15,ASSPKGPGVGGDTQY
NA,TRBV29-1,many,9,SVGAGDGYT
NA,TRBV18,few,13,ASSQPATSIKTQY
NA,TRBV27,NA,12,ASREGGHNTEAF
TRBD1,TRBV11-2,few,14,ASSSPLRTGSRGYT
TRBD1,TRBV7-2,many,12,ASSFRQGGQPQH
TRBD2,TRBV20-1,few,13,SARRERGAYNEQF
NA,TRBV7-2,NA,12,ASSLARVSEGYT
NA,TRBV4-2,many,13,ASSQDSGLTDTQY
NA,TRBV11-2,many,13,ASSTRVANTGELF
TRBD2,TRBV24-1,many,12,ATSRTSGYNEQF